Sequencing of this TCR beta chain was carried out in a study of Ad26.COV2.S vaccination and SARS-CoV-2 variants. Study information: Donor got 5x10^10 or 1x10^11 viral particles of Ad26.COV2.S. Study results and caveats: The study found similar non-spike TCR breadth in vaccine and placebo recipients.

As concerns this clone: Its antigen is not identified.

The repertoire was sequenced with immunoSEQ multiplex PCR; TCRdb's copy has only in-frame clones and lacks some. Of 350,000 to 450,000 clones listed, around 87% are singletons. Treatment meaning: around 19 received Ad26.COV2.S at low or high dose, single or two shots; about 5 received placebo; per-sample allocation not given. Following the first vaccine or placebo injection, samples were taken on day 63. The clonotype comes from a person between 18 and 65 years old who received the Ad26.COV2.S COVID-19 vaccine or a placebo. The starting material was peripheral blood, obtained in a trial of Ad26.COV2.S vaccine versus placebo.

CDR3 protein: CASSVRGVYYGYTF. CDR3 bases: TGTGCCAGCAGCGTCCGGGGGGTTTACTATGGCTACACCTTC. The rearrangement uses TRBV7-8 and TRBJ1-2; D might be TRBD1 (5 bases). Looked up from germline, CDR1 is SGHVS and CDR2 is FQNEAQ. The V end lost 5 bases, the J end lost 3 bases, and 13 bases lay between the germline ends. This CDR3 is built from 14 residues.